The T cell receptor (beta chain) under discussion was sequenced for a study of CD8 T cells in Susac syndrome. An input of about 0.45 to 1 ug of RNA was subjected to reverse transcription using random hexamers. Amplification of TCR beta CDR3 used immunoSEQ multiplex PCR across 54 Vbeta and 13 Jbeta. TCRdb analysed the immunoSEQ multiplex PCR reads with MiXCR anew, one entry per CDR3 protein. Of fewer than 200,000 distinct CDR3 sequences in the sample, 85% to 95% were seen once. TCR beta sequencing covered blood CD8+ and CD4+ T cells. Each multiple sclerosis control was a treatment-naive patient with relapsing-remitting disease that was either stable or active. Negative isolation yielded CD8+ and CD4+ T cells; FACS enriched TEMRA cells. The clonotype was recovered from a human donor with multiple sclerosis. The sequenced material came from CD8+ T cells from PBMCs.

The CDR3, as DNA: TGTGCCAGCAGTCCAACTACCGAGACAGCAACACCGAGGGAGACCCAGTACTTC. It yields the protein CASSPTTETATPRETQYF. The chain is built from TRBV27 and TRBJ2-5; tentatively, D is TRBD1 (5 bases). Trimming pared 5 bases from V and 5 bases from J, leaving 27 bases between. The CDR3 contains 18 residues. CDR1 is MNHEY and CDR2 is SMNVEV in the germline V gene (reference sequence).